This T cell receptor (beta chain) originates from a study of T-cell reconstitution after alpha-beta-depleted transplantation in children. Regarding the study as a whole: Recipient T cells and thymic progenitors that survived gave rise to the high TCRbeta diversity observed at day 60 in some patients. At around two months after transplant, the alpha-beta T cells were reportedly derived from several hundred expanded clones that came from non-depleted graft cells.

This clonotype has a handful of counts. Its antigen is as yet unknown. Germline V lookup: CDR1 SEHNR, CDR2 FQNEAQ (reference sequence). The CDR3 has 14 amino acids. V was clipped by 3 bases and J by 0 bases, with 3 bases between them. TCRbeta library construction was performed incorporating unique molecular identifiers. TCRdb reprocessed the PCR reads via MiXCR and lists one record per CDR3 protein. Of about 27,000 distinct CDR3 sequences listed, roughly 19% are singletons. The source is a male patient aged 2-9 years who had a stem cell transplant for acute lymphoblastic leukemia, so the T cells may come from the graft donor. The material was PBMCs, mostly from graft donor cells, obtained 60 days after TCRalphabeta/CD19-depleted stem cell transplant. V is TRBV7-9 and J is TRBJ2-6; D is uncertain. The CDR3 DNA sequence: TGTGCCAGCAGCTTGGTCTCTGGGGCCAACGTCCTGACTTTC. It specifies CASSLVSGANVLTF.